The source of this T cell receptor beta chain is a study of T cells in Graves' hyperthyroidism and ophthalmopathy. Authors of the study amplified TCR beta CDR3 regions from RNA transcripts. First-round RT-PCR targeting the TCR CDR3 was performed with the HTBI primer set. Each CDR3 protein gets one entry after TCRdb re-called the multiplex PCR reads with MiXCR. The sample has about 340,000 distinct CDR3 sequences; under 25% are singletons. Per germline, CDR1 DFQATT and CDR2 SNEGSKA (reference sequence). Trimming removed 0 bases from V and 2 bases from J; junction bases left unmatched: 7. The CDR3 is 17 residues long.

This chain connects TRBV20-1 to TRBJ2-6; 7 nucleotides match TRBD2. The source is a woman in her 50s with Graves' hyperthyroidism. The source material was blood. The CDR3 DNA is TGCAGTGCTAGAGATGCGGGAGTACACCCTGGGGCCAACGTCCTGACTTTC. This gives the protein CSARDAGVHPGANVLTF.